This passage covers 25 T cell receptor beta chains from one sample sequenced in a study of T cell repertoires in cytomegalovirus infection. TCRdb called the reads again in MiXCR, with one record for every CDR3 protein. This sample has just over 300,000 distinct CDR3 sequences, with about a sixth found just once. The sample taken for sequencing was PBMCs. These receptor sequences come from a human donor in good health (CMV status not recorded). Some clones in this sample may be carry-over from other donors' samples.

The genes are TRBV7-2 and TRBJ1-2; 8 bases are shared with TRBD1. This CDR3 has 17 residues. Germline trimming cut 1 base from V and 4 bases from J; bases unmatched to any gene: 11. Germline V gives CDR1 SGHTA, CDR2 FQGNSA. CDR3 sequence reads: CASSLDVATGETYGYTF. The CDR3 DNA reads TGTGCCAGCAGCTTAGACGTTGCGACAGGGGAAACCTATGGCTACACCTTC. Combining the CDR3 with reference TRBV7-2 and TRBJ1-2 gives the whole variable domain GAGVSQSPSNKVTEKGKDVELRCDPISGHTALYWYRQSLGQGLEFLIYFQGNSAPDKSGLPSDRFSAERTGGSVSTLTIQRTQQEDSAVYLCASSLDVATGETYGYTFGSGTRLTVV.

This clonotype was counted a few times. The rearrangement joins TRBV20-1 to TRBJ1-1, with 10 bases lining up with TRBD1. This CDR3 has 12 amino acids. The V segment lost 5 bases and the J segment 10 bases; nucleotides outside the gene matches: 7. Germline V gene data show CDR1 as DFQATT and CDR2 as SNEGSKA (reference sequence). This chain's CDR3 is CSAVDRGRSAFF. In nucleotides, the CDR3 is TGCAGTGCTGTAGACAGGGGGCGCTCAGCTTTCTTT.

This clonotype showed up many times. One junction end disagrees with the germline gene, perhaps due to a read error. The chain has TRBV7-2 and TRBJ2-1; 10 positions agree with TRBD1. The CDR3 loop spans 15 amino acids. From germline, CDR1 is SGHTA and CDR2 FQGNSA. CDR3 amino acids: CASSVAGTGVNEQFF. For the CDR3, the DNA is TGTGCCAGCAGCGTAGCCGGGACAGGGGTGAATGAGCAGTTCTTC.

This clonotype was recorded only once. This chain links TRBV18 with TRBJ2-1; 8 bases map to TRBD2. V dropped 0 bases and J dropped 9; count of bases not matched to a gene: 10. The CDR3 contains 16 residues. From germline, CDR1 is KGHSH and CDR2 LQKENI. The CDR3 DNA sequence: TGTGCCAGCTCACCACCGGCGGGGGGAGGGGCTGGTGAGCAGTTCTTC. Its protein is CASSPPAGGGAGEQFF.

The chain joins TRBV15 to TRBJ2-3, with TRBD2 matching over 8 bases. The ends lost 1 base at V and 4 bases at J; junction bases unmatched: 7. CDR1 LNHNV and CDR2 YYDKDF come from the germline V gene (reference sequence). The CDR3 runs 16 residues. CDR3 sequence: CATSRGASGGPDTQYF. The DNA of the CDR3 is TGTGCCACCAGCAGAGGGGCCAGCGGGGGCCCAGATACGCAGTATTTT.

This clonotype has more than one count but fewer than ten. V usage is TRBV12-3 or TRBV12-4 and J usage is TRBJ1-5; TRBD1 might be the D (6 bases). Trimming cost V 3 bases and J 6 bases, with 12 bases left between them. CDR3 length equals 14 residues. Here the CDR3 DNA reads TGTGCCAGCAGTTTTGGCGGGGGCGGTCAGCCCCAGCATTTT. This gives the protein CASSFGGGGQPQHF.

This chain connects TRBV5-6 to TRBJ1-2; 7 bases line up with TRBD1. The CDR3 totals 16 residues. Germline CDR1 and CDR2: SGHDT and YYEEEE. Losses at the gene ends were 2 bases for V and 0 bases for J; bases not matched to a gene: 7. CDR3: CASSFTRDSANYGYTF. In nucleotides, the CDR3 is TGTGCCAGCAGCTTCACCCGGGACAGTGCTAACTATGGCTACACCTTC. The full variable domain, completed using reference TRBV5-6 and TRBJ1-2, is DAGVTQSPTHLIKTRGQQVTLRCSPKSGHDTVSWYQQALGQGPQFIFQYYEEEERQRGNFPDRFSGHQFPNYSSELNVNALLLGDSALYLCASSFTRDSANYGYTFGSGTRLTVV.

This clonotype was observed a handful of times. J is TRBJ2-1 and V is TRBV27; the match to TRBD1 covers 9 bases. This CDR3 comprises 15 residues. Germline CDR1 MNHEY, CDR2 SMNVEV (reference sequence). Trimming at V came to 8 bases and at J to 5 bases, leaving 10 bases not matched to a gene. CDR3 DNA sequence: TGTGCCAGCCGCCCCGGTTGGGACAGGGACAATGAGCAGTTCTTC. Translation gives CASRPGWDRDNEQFF.

This clonotype was detected a few times. This chain uses TRBV28 with TRBJ1-6; the D gene is possibly TRBD1 (6 bases). The V and J ends lost 8 bases and 1 base respectively, with 12 bases between them. The CDR3 has 15 residues. CDR1 is MDHEN, CDR2 SYDVKM, per germline. CDR3 in DNA: TGTGCCAGCTACCGGGGGGCTTCCTATAATTCACCCCTCCACTTT. It is translated as CASYRGASYNSPLHF.

This clonotype was observed a handful of times. The chain combines TRBV19 with TRBJ1-2; D is unresolved. Germline V gene lookup returns CDR1 LNHDA and CDR2 SQIVND (reference sequence). There are 13 residues in the CDR3. The V gene lost 1 base and the J gene lost 6 bases, with 9 bases spanning the gap. The CDR3 spells CASSIAREDGYTF. The CDR3 DNA reads TGTGCCAGTAGTATAGCGAGAGAGGATGGCTACACCTTC.

This clonotype was seen a handful of times. The chain is built from TRBV7-8 and TRBJ1-6; 7 bases are a match to TRBD1. Germline V gene sequence: CDR1 SGHVS, CDR2 FQNEAQ. This CDR3 region has 14 residues. J gave up 10 bases and V 1 base, and 4 bases lay outside the gene matches. For the CDR3, the DNA is TGTGCCAGCAGCTTAGAACAGGGGCGCTCACCCCTCCACTTT. It encodes CASSLEQGRSPLHF.

This clonotype was counted ten times or more. The chain employs TRBV12-3 or TRBV12-4 and TRBJ1-4; 7 bases match TRBD1. With V trimmed by 6 bases and J by 4 bases, 5 bases remained unmatched. The CDR3 has 14 amino acids. The CDR3 region is CASRPGTDNEKLFF. The CDR3 region has the DNA TGTGCCAGCAGACCAGGGACAGATAATGAAAAACTGTTTTTT.

This clonotype was seen ten or more times. The chain has TRBV7-2 and TRBJ2-1; no clear D gene. Germline values: CDR1 SGHTA, CDR2 FQGNSA. The CDR3 has 15 residues. Trimming removed 1 base from V and 0 bases from J, with 7 bases in between. In DNA, the CDR3 is TGTGCCAGCAGCTTAGAGGCGAGCTCCTACAATGAGCAGTTCTTC. Translating it yields CASSLEASSYNEQFF. The full variable domain, rest sourced from reference TRBV7-2 and TRBJ2-1, is GAGVSQSPSNKVTEKGKDVELRCDPISGHTALYWYRQSLGQGLEFLIYFQGNSAPDKSGLPSDRFSAERTGGSVSTLTIQRTQQEDSAVYLCASSLEASSYNEQFFGPGTRLTVL.

This clonotype was detected only a few times. The chain uses TRBV7-9 and TRBJ1-1; D is ambiguous. The CDR3 runs 17 residues. Trimming took 5 bases from V and 1 from J, leaving 20 bases between them. Germline CDR1 and CDR2: SEHNR and FQNEAQ (reference sequence). The CDR3 sequence is CASSPTLGTMTNTEAFF. DNA of the CDR3: TGTGCCAGCAGCCCCACCCTTGGCACAATGACGAACACTGAAGCTTTCTTT.

In this sample, this clonotype turned up a few times. The J gene is TRBJ2-7, the V gene TRBV20-1, with TRBD2 as a possible D gene (7 bases). The CDR3 sequence is 14 residues long. From germline, CDR1 is DFQATT and CDR2 SNEGSKA (reference sequence). The V and J ends lost 3 bases and 7 bases respectively, with 19 bases between them. The chain's CDR3 is CSASSGGRSGEQYF. For the CDR3, the DNA is TGCAGTGCTAGTTCGGGGGGCCGTTCGGGGGAGCAGTACTTC.

The chain has TRBV29-1 and TRBJ2-4; 7 bases line up with TRBD2. The CDR3 spans 17 residues. Germline V lookup: CDR1 SQVTM, CDR2 ANQGSEA. J was trimmed by 1 base and V by 4 bases; bases with no gene match: 13. CDR3 coding DNA: TGCAGCGTTGCTCTCTTAGGGGAGGGATTTGCCAAAAACATTCAGTACTTC. It yields the protein CSVALLGEGFAKNIQYF.

CDR3 in amino acids: CSANPRGGSGNEQFF. CDR3 coding DNA: TGCAGTGCTAACCCCCGAGGGGGTTCGGGCAATGAGCAGTTCTTC. The chain recombines TRBV20-1 with TRBJ2-1; a possible D gene is TRBD1 (6 bases). The CDR3 has 15 amino acids. Germline CDR1 DFQATT, CDR2 SNEGSKA (reference sequence). Trimming stripped 4 bases from V and 6 bases from J, with 19 bases between.

This clonotype turned up a few times. The V call is TRBV7-9, the J call TRBJ1-5, with D possibly TRBD1 on 6 matching bases. CDR3 length: 15 residues. Germline V gene data show CDR1 as SEHNR and CDR2 as FQNEAQ (reference sequence). V dropped 3 bases and J dropped 6 bases, with 15 bases sitting between them. The CDR3 loop is CASSLGTGYSQPQHF. Here the CDR3 DNA reads TGTGCCAGCAGCTTGGGTACAGGGTATTCTCAGCCCCAGCATTTT.

This clonotype has ten or more counts. This sequence joins TRBV7-9 and TRBJ2-7; TRBD1 matches at 7 bases. Trimming cost V 3 bases and J 7 bases; bases outside gene matches: 12. This CDR3 region has 15 residues. Per the germline V gene, CDR1 is SEHNR and CDR2 is FQNEAQ (reference sequence). This chain's CDR3 is CASSFKGQGDWEQYF. The CDR3 coding sequence is TGTGCCAGCAGCTTCAAGGGGCAGGGGGATTGGGAGCAGTACTTC.

This clonotype was found many times. The rearrangement links TRBV7-2 to TRBJ1-2; TRBD1 aligns across 7 bases. Germline V lookup: CDR1 SGHTA, CDR2 FQGNSA. The CDR3 sequence is 14 residues long. Unmatched junction bases numbered 10, after V lost 4 bases and J lost 8 bases. The CDR3 sequence: CASSSGTARGGYTF. CDR3 in DNA: TGTGCCAGCAGCTCCGGGACAGCCCGGGGGGGCTACACCTTC. Full variable domain (rest looked up from reference TRBV7-2 and TRBJ1-2): GAGVSQSPSNKVTEKGKDVELRCDPISGHTALYWYRQSLGQGLEFLIYFQGNSAPDKSGLPSDRFSAERTGGSVSTLTIQRTQQEDSAVYLCASSSGTARGGYTFGSGTRLTVV.

The chain has TRBV28 and TRBJ2-7, with 7 bases identical to TRBD1. The CDR3 spans 15 residues. After removal of 4 bases from V and 1 base from J, the junction contained 7 bases not matched to a gene. Germline V gene lookup returns CDR1 MDHEN and CDR2 SYDVKM. The CDR3 reads CASSSTGTDSYEQYF. The CDR3 DNA reads TGTGCCAGCAGTTCCACCGGGACAGATTCCTACGAGCAGTACTTC.

The genes are TRBV23-1 and TRBJ1-5; D is ambiguous. TRBV23-1 is identified as an open reading frame with a role that is uncertain. The ends were cut back, 3 bases at V and 0 bases at J, with 6 bases in the middle. The CDR3 extends over 14 amino acids. The CDR3 nucleotides are TGCGCCAGCAGTCATCCACATAGCAATCAGCCCCAGCATTTT. Protein: CASSHPHSNQPQHF.

The gene calls are TRBV12-3 or TRBV12-4 and TRBJ1-6, with 7 bases that match TRBD1. The V segment lost 6 bases and the J segment 7 bases; nucleotides outside the gene matches: 9. The length of the CDR3 is 15 residues. CDR3 protein: CASSGSGTVNSPLHF. The CDR3 coding sequence is TGTGCCAGCAGCGGATCCGGGACAGTAAATTCACCCCTCCACTTT.

This clonotype came up many times. J is TRBJ2-1 and V is TRBV5-4, with a tentative D call TRBD1 (6 bases). V lost 3 bases to trimming and J lost 3 bases, with 13 bases between them. CDR3 size: 15 residues. CDR1 is SGHNT, CDR2 YYREEE, per germline (reference sequence). This CDR3 reads CASSSDQGNYNEQFF. CDR3 nucleotides: TGTGCCAGCAGCTCGGACCAGGGGAACTACAATGAGCAGTTCTTC.

Only a few counts were recorded for this clonotype. The chain is built from TRBV7-9 and TRBJ1-3, with TRBD1 identical over 7 bases. V was clipped by 5 bases and J by 3 bases; unmatched bases: 4. In germline, CDR1 is SEHNR, CDR2 FQNEAQ (reference sequence). CDR3 size: 14 residues. CDR3 sequence: CASSPGQRGNTIYF. CDR3 in DNA: TGTGCCAGCAGCCCGGGACAGCGTGGAAACACCATATATTTT.